Below are 18 T cell receptor beta chains sequenced from a single sample in a study of T cell responses to AZD1222 COVID-19 vaccine (dated by TCRdb to the early 2020s). Receptors were amplified or captured by the immunoSEQ multiplex PCR assay. Drawn from immuneACCESS, this table holds only the in-frame rearrangements with V and J called that TCRdb kept. Clones are partly lost; checked studies trace under half to an unresolved V gene and leave the rest unexplained. The sample includes around 130,000 clones, with 90% to 95% observed a single time. The top ten constitute roughly 4% of the sample. Interpreted using the paper, the time point label stands for: about 28 days (+/-7) after the second vaccine dose. The sequencing here drew on peripheral blood, taken 28 days after the second AZD1222 dose. Source of these receptors: an adult who received the AZD1222 COVID-19 vaccine.

The J gene is TRBJ2-3, the V gene TRBV9; no firm D call. Germline V CDR1 and CDR2: SGDLS, YYNGEE. Trimming pared 2 bases from V and 2 bases from J, leaving 9 bases between. The CDR3 spans 14 residues. The CDR3 sequence is CASSVNGITDTQYF. CDR3 nucleotides: TGTGCCAGCAGCGTCAACGGAATCACAGATACGCAGTATTTT.

J is TRBJ1-2 and V is TRBV18; TRBD1 is a possible D gene (5 bases). Trimming took off 3 bases at V and 5 bases at J, with 7 bases between the two ends. The germline V gene encodes CDR1 KGHSH and CDR2 LQKENI. This CDR3 is built from 12 residues. The CDR3 reads CASSPGEYGYTF. The CDR3 DNA follows: TGTGCCAGCTCACCGGGGGAATATGGCTACACCTTC.

The chain recombines TRBV9 with TRBJ2-7, with D possibly TRBD1 on 5 matching bases. Germline V gives CDR1 SGDLS, CDR2 YYNGEE. Trimming took off 0 bases at V and 3 bases at J, with 10 bases between the two ends. CDR3 length equals 14 residues. DNA of the CDR3: TGTGCCAGCAGCGTAGGACCCAGGGACTACGAGCAGTACTTC. This encodes CASSVGPRDYEQYF.

The chain carries TRBV14 and TRBJ2-5; D may be TRBD1 (5 bases). This CDR3 has 12 amino acids. Germline V gene lookup returns CDR1 SGHDN and CDR2 FVKESK. V lost 8 bases, J lost 6 bases, and 13 bases lay in between. CDR3 sequence reads: CASRGAGQTQYF. The CDR3 DNA reads TGTGCCAGCCGTGGGGCCGGGCAGACCCAGTACTTC.

The chain is built from TRBV11-2 and TRBJ2-5, with a weak D call TRBD2 (6 bases). Trimming pared 5 bases from V and 5 bases from J, leaving 6 bases between. The CDR3 is made up of 11 amino acids. Per the germline V gene, CDR1 is SGHAT and CDR2 is FQNNGV. CDR3 residues: CASSRGETQYF. CDR3 DNA: TGTGCCAGCAGCCGGGGGGAGACCCAGTACTTC.

This clone was found once. This rearrangement joins TRBV7-8 to TRBJ2-4, with D perhaps TRBD1 (5 bases). Trimming shortened V by 3 bases and J by 8 bases, and 14 bases separated the two germline ends. CDR1 and CDR2 (germline): SGHVS, FQNEAQ. The CDR3 totals 14 residues. The CDR3 region is CASSFGQGKDIQYF. The CDR3 DNA follows: TGTGCCAGCAGCTTCGGGCAGGGTAAAGACATTCAGTACTTC.

The V gene is TRBV27, the J gene TRBJ2-3; 7 bases map to TRBD1. Germline lookup yields CDR1 MNHEY and CDR2 SMNVEV (reference sequence). The J segment lost 6 bases and the V segment lost 3 bases, leaving 3 bases of the junction unmatched. The CDR3 has 13 amino acids. The CDR3 DNA reads TGTGCCAGCAGTTTTAAGGGACAGGATACGCAGTATTTT. Translation gives CASSFKGQDTQYF.

The rearrangement uses TRBV7-2 and TRBJ1-4, with unresolved D. The CDR3 totals 17 residues. From germline, CDR1 is SGHTA and CDR2 FQGNSA. V was shortened by 5 bases and J by 0 bases, with 16 bases between the two germline ends. This CDR3 reads CASSQLRRVTTNEKLFF. The CDR3 DNA reads TGTGCCAGCAGCCAGCTTAGAAGGGTCACAACTAATGAAAAACTGTTTTTT.

V and J are TRBV15 and TRBJ1-1; D remains ambiguous. The CDR3 has 20 residues. Germline V lookup: CDR1 LNHNV, CDR2 YYDKDF (reference sequence). Trimming took off 1 base at V and 7 bases at J, with 31 bases between the two ends. As DNA, the CDR3 is TGTGCCACCAGCAGAGTTCGTCAGATGGGGAGAAACAATTTAGAACATGAAGCTTTCTTT. Its protein is CATSRVRQMGRNNLEHEAFF.

As for this clone: This sample also contains other DNA sequences that code for the same CDR3. The chain recombines TRBV20-1 with TRBJ2-3, with unresolved D. Trimming pared 3 bases from V and 4 bases from J, leaving 5 bases between. The CDR3 spans 11 residues. Germline V gives CDR1 DFQATT, CDR2 SNEGSKA (reference sequence). CDR3 region: CSASRSDTQYF. CDR3 nucleotides: TGCAGTGCTAGTAGATCAGATACGCAGTATTTT.

The chain couples TRBV11-3 to TRBJ2-1; D is uncertain. V was clipped by 1 base and J by 6 bases, with 7 bases between them. Germline-derived CDR1 and CDR2 are SGHNT and YENEEA. CDR3 size: 13 residues. The CDR3: CASSLVYGNEQFF. DNA for the CDR3: TGTGCCAGCAGCTTAGTATACGGCAATGAGCAGTTCTTC.

This chain joins TRBV9 and TRBJ2-3; a possible D gene is TRBD1 (5 bases). Trimming pared 2 bases from V and 4 bases from J, leaving 8 bases between. The CDR3 consists of 13 residues. Germline V gene lookup returns CDR1 SGDLS and CDR2 YYNGEE. CDR3 residues: CASSVAGPDTQYF. The CDR3 DNA reads as TGTGCCAGCAGCGTGGCAGGGCCAGATACGCAGTATTTT.

In this sample, this clone turned up once. The chain couples TRBV16 to TRBJ1-1; D unclear. V shed 0 bases and J shed 2 bases, with 4 bases lying between them. Germline lookup yields CDR1 KGHSY and CDR2 FQNENV. The CDR3 is 13 residues long. CDR3 DNA: TGTGCCAGCAGCCAATCTAGAAACACTGAAGCTTTCTTT. It codes for CASSQSRNTEAFF.

This chain joins TRBV28 and TRBJ1-2; possibly TRBD1 for D (5 bases). V lost 5 bases and J lost 7, with 14 bases in between. Germline V gene data show CDR1 as MDHEN and CDR2 as SYDVKM. The CDR3 consists of 13 residues. For the CDR3, the DNA is TGTGCCAGCAGTCCCGGGACGTGGGGTGGCTACACCTTC. Its translation: CASSPGTWGGYTF.

This chain uses TRBV6-6 with TRBJ1-1; D might be TRBD1 (6 bases). The CDR3 consists of 14 residues. Between the trimmed V and J ends, which lost 0 bases and 4 bases, there was a span of 9 bases. Germline-derived CDR1 and CDR2 are MNHNY and SVGAGI (reference sequence). The CDR3 here is CASSYSGGATEAFF. The CDR3 DNA is TGTGCCAGCAGTTACTCGGGGGGCGCCACTGAAGCTTTCTTT.

The chain employs TRBV4-3 and TRBJ1-1, with unresolved D. V dropped 0 bases and J dropped 7 bases, with 9 bases sitting between them. Germline lookup yields CDR1 LGHNA and CDR2 YSLEER. The CDR3 runs 13 residues. The CDR3 coding sequence is TGCGCCAGCAGCCAAGATGACATACTTGAAGCTTTCTTT. Its protein is CASSQDDILEAFF.

V usage is TRBV6-6 and J usage is TRBJ1-2; D is perhaps TRBD1 (6 bases). The CDR3 runs 14 residues. V was cut by 0 bases and J by 8 bases, with 13 bases left in between. Germline assignment: CDR1 MNHNY and CDR2 SVGAGI (reference sequence). The CDR3 DNA sequence: TGTGCCAGCAGTTACTCTTTGGGGGCTGGGGGCTACACCTTC. Its protein is CASSYSLGAGGYTF.

This sequence joins TRBV2 and TRBJ1-4; the D is unclear. This CDR3 has 13 residues. CDR1 SNHLY and CDR2 FYNNEI come from the germline V gene. V gave up 7 bases and J gave up 8 bases, with 14 bases separating them. The CDR3 spells CASTNVNGEKLFF. CDR3 bases: TGTGCCAGCACCAACGTAAACGGAGAAAAACTGTTTTTT.